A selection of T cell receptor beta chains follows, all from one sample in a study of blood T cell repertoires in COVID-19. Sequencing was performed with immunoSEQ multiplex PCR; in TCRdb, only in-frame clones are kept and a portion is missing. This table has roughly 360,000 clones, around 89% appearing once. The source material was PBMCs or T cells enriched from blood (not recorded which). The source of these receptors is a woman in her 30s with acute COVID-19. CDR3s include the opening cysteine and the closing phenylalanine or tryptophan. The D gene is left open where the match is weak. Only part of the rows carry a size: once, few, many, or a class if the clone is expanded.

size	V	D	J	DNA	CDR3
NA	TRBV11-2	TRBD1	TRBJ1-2	TGTGCCAGCAGCTTAGTTGGGGCGGTTCAGGGGGCGCGTAGAGGCTACACCTTC	CASSLVGAVQGARRGYTF
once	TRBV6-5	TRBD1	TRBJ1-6	TGTGCCAGCAGGTTGACAGGGAATTCACCCCTCCACTTT	CASRLTGNSPLHF
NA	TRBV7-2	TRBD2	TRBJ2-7	TGTGCCATCCAAGCCACCGGGACTAGAAACTACGAGCAGTACTTC	CAIQATGTRNYEQYF
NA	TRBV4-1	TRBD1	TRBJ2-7	TGCGCCAGCAGCCAGGATACAGGGGGAGGCGAGCAGTACTTC	CASSQDTGGGEQYF
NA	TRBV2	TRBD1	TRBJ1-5	TGTGCCAGCAGTGCAGACAGGGGGTACTGGGAGCCCCAGCATTTT	CASSADRGYWEPQHF
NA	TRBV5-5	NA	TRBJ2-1	TGTGCCAGCAGCTTGGCGGACAGCTATTACAATGAGCAGTTCTTC	CASSLADSYYNEQFF
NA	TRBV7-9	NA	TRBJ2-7	TGTGCCAGCAGCTTAGGGGACTTATACGAGCAGTACTTC	CASSLGDLYEQYF
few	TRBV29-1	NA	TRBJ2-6	TGCAGCGCCCACTCTGGGGCCAACGTCCTGACTTTC	CSAHSGANVLTF
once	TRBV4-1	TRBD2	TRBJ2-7	TGCGCCAGCAGCCAAGATGTACCAGCGGGGGGGTCCGAGCAGTACTTC	CASSQDVPAGGSEQYF
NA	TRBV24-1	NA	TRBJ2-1	TGTGCCACCAGTGATCCAGGACAGTACAATGAGCAGTTCTTC	CATSDPGQYNEQFF
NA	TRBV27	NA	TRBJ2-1	TGTGCCAGCAGTCCCTCTGGTGGGGCTACCAAGTTCTTC	CASSPSGGATKFF
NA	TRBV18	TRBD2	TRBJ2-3	TGTGCCAGCTCACAAGGACTAGCGGGGTCGGTAGATACGCAGTATTTT	CASSQGLAGSVDTQYF
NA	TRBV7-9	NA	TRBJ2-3	TGTGCCAGCGAGGAAGGCGGGGCTACAGATACGCAGTATTTT	CASEEGGATDTQYF
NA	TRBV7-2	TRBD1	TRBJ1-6	TGTGCCAGCAGCCTCAGGGGGCCGAATTCACCCCTCCACTTT	CASSLRGPNSPLHF
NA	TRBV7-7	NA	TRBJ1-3	TGTGCCAGCAGCTTAAGTCTAAATGCTGGAAACACCATATATTTT	CASSLSLNAGNTIYF
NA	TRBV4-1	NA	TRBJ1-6	TGCGCCAGCAGCCAACTCAGTCAAAATAATTCACCCCTCCACTTT	CASSQLSQNNSPLHF
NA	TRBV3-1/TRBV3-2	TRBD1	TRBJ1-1	TGTGCCAGCAGCCAATCTCCGGACAGGGGACTGGAAGCTTTCTTT	CASSQSPDRGLEAFF
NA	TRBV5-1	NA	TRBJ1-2	TGCGCCAGCAGCATGAGGGACATTCGATACGGCTACACCTTC	CASSMRDIRYGYTF
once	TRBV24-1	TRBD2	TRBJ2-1	TGTGCCACCAGTGCCAGCGGGGGGGCCTACAATGAGCAGTTCTTC	CATSASGGAYNEQFF
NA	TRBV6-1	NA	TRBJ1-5	TGTGCCAGCAGTGTAATACAGGGTTCGGGTAGCAATCAGCCCCAGCATTTT	CASSVIQGSGSNQPQHF
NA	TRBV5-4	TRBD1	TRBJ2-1	TGTGCCAGCAGCCTGCCGGGACAGCTGAACAATGAGCAGTTCTTC	CASSLPGQLNNEQFF
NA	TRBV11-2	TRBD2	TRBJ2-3	TGTGCCAGCAGCTTAGAAGCGGGGGGTTATCTAGATACGCAGTATTTT	CASSLEAGGYLDTQYF
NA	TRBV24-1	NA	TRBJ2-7	TGTGCCACCAGTGATCCCCAGACAGGGAGGAGCCCCTACGAGCAGTACTTC	CATSDPQTGRSPYEQYF
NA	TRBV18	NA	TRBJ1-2	TGTGCCAGCTCCCCAATAGGAGGGACTAACTATGGCTACACCTTC	CASSPIGGTNYGYTF
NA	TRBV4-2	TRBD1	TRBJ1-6	TGTGCCAGCAGCCAAGTAGCCGGGACAGGGAAGCCAATACCCCTCCACTTT	CASSQVAGTGKPIPLHF
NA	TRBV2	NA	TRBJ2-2	TGTGCCACCGAGCTGCGGCTGGGCACCGGGGAGCTGTTTTTT	CATELRLGTGELFF
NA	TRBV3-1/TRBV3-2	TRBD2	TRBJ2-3	TGTGCCAGCAGCCAAGCACTAGCGGGGGGTTCGTGGGTTGATACGCAGTATTTT	CASSQALAGGSWVDTQYF
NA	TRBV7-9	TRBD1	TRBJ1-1	TGTGCCAGCAGCGGCCGGGACAGGGGAATGAACACTGAAGCTTTCTTT	CASSGRDRGMNTEAFF
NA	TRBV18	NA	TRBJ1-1	TGTGCCAGCTCACCACCGGCAGGATTGAACACTGAAGCTTTCTTT	CASSPPAGLNTEAFF
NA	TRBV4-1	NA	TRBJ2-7	TGCGCCAGCAGCCAAGACGGGGTTGCTCAGTACTTC	CASSQDGVAQYF
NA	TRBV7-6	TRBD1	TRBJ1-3	TGTGCCAGCAGCCGGGACAGGACCCCCGGAAACACCATATATTTT	CASSRDRTPGNTIYF
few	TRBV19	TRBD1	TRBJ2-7	TGTGCCAGTAGTGACCGGGACAGGGGGTCGGACTCCTACGAGCAGTACTTC	CASSDRDRGSDSYEQYF
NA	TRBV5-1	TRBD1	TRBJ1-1	TGCGCCAGCAGCTTGGCGGGACAGGTGGGCACTGAAGCTTTCTTT	CASSLAGQVGTEAFF
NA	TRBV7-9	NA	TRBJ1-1	TGTGCCAGCAGCCACCGACAGGAAAACACTGAAGCTTTCTTT	CASSHRQENTEAFF
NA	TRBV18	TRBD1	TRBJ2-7	TGTGCCAGCTCGCCGTCGACAGGGACCTACGAGCAGTACTTC	CASSPSTGTYEQYF
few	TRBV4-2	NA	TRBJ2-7	TGTGCCAGCAGCCAATATCTCTCTCACGAGCAGTACTTC	CASSQYLSHEQYF
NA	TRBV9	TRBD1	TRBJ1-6	TGTGCCAGCAGCCCCGGGACAGGGGTAGGGTCACCCCTCCACTTT	CASSPGTGVGSPLHF
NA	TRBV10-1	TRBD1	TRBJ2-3	TGCGCCAGCAGCAGACAGGGCTTAAGCACAGATACGCAGTATTTT	CASSRQGLSTDTQYF
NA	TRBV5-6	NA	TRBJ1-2	TGTGCCAGCAGCTTGGAGATGGAGAGGACCTTC	CASSLEMERTF
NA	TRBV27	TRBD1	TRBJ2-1	TGTGCCAGCAGGGGGGACAGTTACGATGAGCAGTTCTTC	CASRGDSYDEQFF
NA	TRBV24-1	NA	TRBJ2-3	TGTGCCACCAGTGATCCGTACTTCAAGGATACGCAGTATTTT	CATSDPYFKDTQYF
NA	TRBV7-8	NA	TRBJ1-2	TGTGCCAGCAGCTCCTCAGGGGCTTCCTATGGCTACACCTTC	CASSSSGASYGYTF
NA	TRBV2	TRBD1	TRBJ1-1	TGTGCCAGTACATCTCCCGGGACAGGCACTGAAGCTTTCTTT	CASTSPGTGTEAFF